A selection of T cell receptor beta chains follows, all from one sample in a study of CD8 T cells in Susac syndrome. Via MiXCR, TCRdb re-called the immunoSEQ multiplex PCR reads, giving one row per CDR3 protein. The sample includes around 71,000 distinct CDR3 sequences, nearly 96% of them seen just once. Sequencing input: CD4+ T cells from PBMCs. These receptors were taken from a human donor with multiple sclerosis. CDR3s include the opening cysteine and the closing phenylalanine or tryptophan. D genes are given only for firm matches. For some rows the clone size is stated as once, few or many, or as a class when expanded; others skip it.

j_call | v_call | d_call | clone_size | cdr3_aa | cdr3_nt
TRBJ2-1 | TRBV28 | TRBD1 | - | CASSLSPGTGGGDEQFF | TGTGCCAGCAGTTTATCCCCCGGGACAGGGGGTGGTGATGAGCAGTTCTTC
TRBJ1-2 | TRBV6-6 | - | - | CASSPGYMYGYTF | TGTGCCAGCAGTCCCGGGTACATGTATGGCTACACCTTC
TRBJ2-1 | TRBV12-3/TRBV12-4 | TRBD2 | - | CASSFAGEVSNEQFF | TGTGCCAGCAGTTTCGCGGGGGAAGTTAGCAATGAGCAGTTCTTC
TRBJ2-5 | TRBV7-9 | TRBD1 | once | CASSSQGGRIETQYF | TGTGCCAGCAGCTCCCAAGGGGGCAGGATAGAGACCCAGTACTTC
TRBJ2-7 | TRBV11-2 | TRBD2 | - | CASSLALAGAYEQYF | TGTGCCAGCAGCTTAGCTCTAGCGGGGGCCTACGAGCAGTACTTC
TRBJ2-3 | TRBV7-9 | - | once | CASSLDRGSTQNTQYF | TGTGCCAGCAGCTTAGATCGGGGGTCGACCCAGAATACGCAGTATTTT
TRBJ1-3 | TRBV29-1 | - | - | CSVVGNLGNTIYF | TGCAGCGTGGTCGGCAACCTTGGAAACACCATATATTTT
TRBJ1-2 | TRBV6-5 | - | - | CASSYQQGSYGYTF | TGTGCCAGCAGTTACCAACAGGGTAGCTATGGCTACACCTTC
TRBJ1-1 | TRBV7-9 | - | - | CASSLEGGNTEAFF | TGTGCCAGCAGCTTAGAAGGAGGGAACACTGAAGCTTTCTTT
TRBJ2-2 | TRBV7-2 | - | - | CASSPWSASTGELFF | TGTGCCAGCAGCCCATGGTCCGCGAGCACCGGGGAGCTGTTTTTT
TRBJ2-3 | TRBV30 | - | - | CAWSPRGLDTDTQYF | TGTGCCTGGAGTCCACGGGGGCTGGACACAGATACGCAGTATTTT
TRBJ1-5 | TRBV5-6 | - | - | CASSLGWGSVNQPQHF | TGTGCCAGCAGCTTGGGATGGGGGTCCGTGAATCAGCCCCAGCATTTT
TRBJ2-3 | TRBV12-3/TRBV12-4 | TRBD2 | once | CASSSYRLAGGLVTQYF | TGTGCCAGCAGTTCCTACCGACTAGCGGGGGGATTAGTAACGCAGTATTTT
TRBJ1-6 | TRBV5-1 | - | - | CASSLAFGGVPNSPLHF | TGCGCCAGCAGCTTGGCCTTTGGGGGCGTCCCCAATTCACCCCTCCACTTT
TRBJ1-4 | TRBV5-1 | - | - | CASSLAGHATNEKLFF | TGCGCCAGCAGCTTGGCCGGGCATGCAACTAATGAAAAACTGTTTTTT
TRBJ1-4 | TRBV25-1 | - | - | CASSARGFEKLFF | TGTGCCAGCAGTGCCAGGGGCTTCGAAAAACTGTTTTTT
TRBJ2-6 | TRBV7-8 | - | - | CASSQGRYSGANVLTF | TGTGCCAGCAGCCAAGGACGGTATTCTGGGGCCAACGTCCTGACTTTC
TRBJ1-3 | TRBV7-9 | - | - | CASSSLSALSGNTIYF | TGTGCCAGCAGCTCACTATCAGCGCTCTCTGGAAACACCATATATTTT
TRBJ2-5 | TRBV20-1 | - | - | CSASHAGRETQYF | TGCAGTGCTAGTCATGCGGGGAGGGAGACCCAGTACTTC
TRBJ2-5 | TRBV7-2 | - | - | CASSLDLPTGKETQYF | TGTGCCAGCAGCTTAGACCTTCCGACAGGAAAAGAGACCCAGTACTTC
TRBJ2-3 | TRBV24-1 | - | - | CATSKGGTDTQYF | TGTGCCACCAGTAAGGGGGGAACAGATACGCAGTATTTT
TRBJ2-3 | TRBV7-9 | - | - | CASSLGGVRTDTQYF | TGTGCCAGCAGCTTAGGCGGGGTGCGCACAGATACGCAGTATTTT
TRBJ2-1 | TRBV3-1 | TRBD2 | - | CASSQEGGGTYNEQFF | TGTGCCAGCAGCCAAGAGGGCGGGGGGACCTACAATGAGCAGTTCTTC
TRBJ2-1 | TRBV20-1 | TRBD1 | - | CSARPTGGYNEQFF | TGCAGTGCTAGACCGACAGGGGGCTACAATGAGCAGTTCTTC